This T cell receptor (beta chain) stems from a study of shared clonotypes between healthy human individuals. Study-wide results and limits: Against clonotypes common to all four donors, non-shared ones had lower generation probabilities. Generally, estimated richness proved larger in naive subsets than it did in memory subsets.

The split of CD4+ cells yielded CD45RA+ naive and CD45RA-negative memory subsets. Concerning this clone: The antigen is undetermined.

CDR3 length: 16 residues. CDR1 and CDR2 from the germline V gene are SGDLS and YYNGEE. The germline V and J ends were trimmed by 4 bases and 4 bases, with 17 bases remaining between them. Replicate PCRs run on sorted subsets employed around 200 ng DNA, approximately 30,000 T cell genomes. Libraries were prepared by immunoSEQ multiplex PCR; TCRdb keeps only in-frame clonotypes and omits some of them. This table holds about 1.1 million clones, roughly 80% found once. This clonotype was sampled from a man aged 18 to 29 in good health. Some clones in this sample may be carry-over from other donors' samples. The chain carries TRBV9 and TRBJ2-2; D unclear. Sequenced input: memory CD4+ T cells from PBMCs. As for subset: CD45RA-negative fraction. This chain's CDR3 is CASSPAGSRLTGELFF. The DNA of the CDR3 is TGTGCCAGCAGCCCCGCCGGTTCGCGACTCACCGGGGAGCTGTTTTTT.